The 21 T cell receptor beta chains in this list originate from one sample, sequenced in a study of cytomegalovirus exposure and HLA in healthy donors. Primers included in the PCR were 60 Vbeta and 13 Jbeta primers. The assay was immunoSEQ multiplex PCR, and TCRdb's table has in-frame clones only and misses some. Of about 140,000 clones listed, 80% are singletons. The material sequenced was PBMCs. These receptors were taken from a man aged 25 to 40 in good health and CMV-seronegative.

The rearrangement links TRBV6-1 to TRBJ2-1; D not certain. V lost 2 bases to trimming and J lost 0 bases, with 14 bases between them. Germline-derived CDR1 and CDR2 are MNHNS and SASEGT. CDR3 size: 17 residues. Here the CDR3 reads CASSESFGGASYNEQFF. For the CDR3, the DNA is TGTGCCAGCAGTGAATCTTTCGGCGGCGCCTCCTACAATGAGCAGTTCTTC.

The CDR3 region is CASSKTVNTEAFF. The CDR3, as DNA: TGTGCCAGCAGCAAGACAGTGAACACTGAAGCTTTCTTT. The V and J genes are TRBV9 and TRBJ1-1; tentative D call: TRBD1 (5 bases). The CDR3 runs 13 residues. Trimming took off 4 bases at V and 0 bases at J, with 7 bases between the two ends. Germline lookup yields CDR1 SGDLS and CDR2 YYNGEE.

The genes are TRBV2 and TRBJ2-7; TRBD2 agrees at 10 bases. J lost 5 bases, V lost 0 bases, and 7 bases had no gene match. This CDR3 is 16 amino acids long. Germline loops: CDR1 SNHLY, CDR2 FYNNEI. The CDR3 spells CASSEALLAGFHEQYF. In nucleotides, the CDR3 is TGTGCCAGCAGTGAAGCGCTACTAGCGGGATTCCACGAGCAGTACTTC.

The chain recombines TRBV28 with TRBJ2-3; the match to TRBD2 covers 10 bases. V trimming: 6 bases; J trimming: 3 bases; junction bases outside the gene matches: 9. The CDR3 has 16 residues. Germline values: CDR1 MDHEN, CDR2 SYDVKM. In DNA form, the CDR3 reads TGTGCCAGCAGCCTCATGGTACTAGCGGGAACAGATACGCAGTATTTT. This gives the protein CASSLMVLAGTDTQYF.

With regard to this clone: The junction does not match germline at one end; this may be a read error. The J gene is TRBJ2-1, the V gene TRBV7-2; 11 nucleotides agree with TRBD2. Germline values: CDR1 SGHTA, CDR2 FQGNSA. The length of the CDR3 is 12 residues. The CDR3 DNA follows: TGTGCCAGCAGCTCAATACTAGCGGGAGTGGTCTTC. Protein: CASSSILAGVVF. Supplemented by reference TRBV7-2 and TRBJ2-1, the full variable domain reads GAGVSQSPSNKVTEKGKDVELRCDPISGHTALYWYRQSLGQGLEFLIYFQGNSAPDKSGLPSDRFSAERTGGSVSTLTIQRTQQEDSAVYLCASSSILAGVVFGPGTRLTVL.

This chain uses TRBV7-2 with TRBJ2-7; 7 bases fit TRBD2. The junction had 2 bases not matched to a gene; V was cut back by 1 base and J by 2 bases. Germline V gene lookup returns CDR1 SGHTA and CDR2 FQGNSA. CDR3 length equals 14 residues. The CDR3 here is CASSLGGRPYEQYF. The CDR3 nucleotides read TGTGCCAGCAGCTTAGGCGGGAGACCCTACGAGCAGTACTTC.

This sequence joins TRBV27 and TRBJ2-2, with TRBD2 matching 10 bases. CDR3 length: 18 amino acids. The V gene end was trimmed by 0 bases and the J gene end by 0 bases; junction bases not matched to a gene: 4. CDR1 is MNHEY, CDR2 SMNVEV, per germline (reference sequence). This chain's CDR3 is CASSLSRSGRANTGELFF. The DNA for the CDR3 is TGTGCCAGCAGTTTATCGAGGAGCGGGAGGGCGAACACCGGGGAGCTGTTTTTT.

The chain has TRBV28 and TRBJ1-3, with 7 bases matching TRBD1. This CDR3 region has 16 residues. Germline lookup yields CDR1 MDHEN and CDR2 SYDVKM. J lost 0 bases, V lost 7 bases, and 9 bases had no gene match. The CDR3 is CASIPGGYPSGNTIYF. The CDR3 nucleotides read TGTGCCAGCATTCCAGGGGGGTACCCCTCTGGAAACACCATATATTTT.

V is TRBV2 and J is TRBJ2-2; D call uncertain. The CDR3 runs to 14 residues. Germline CDR1 and CDR2: SNHLY and FYNNEI. V lost 7 bases, J lost 4 bases, and 13 bases lay in between. The CDR3 DNA reads as TGTGCCAGCATCTCGCGGAGAGGCACCGGGGAGCTGTTTTTT. Amino acid sequence: CASISRRGTGELFF. Full variable domain (remainder filled in from reference TRBV2 and TRBJ2-2): EPEVTQTPSHQVTQMGQEVILRCVPISNHLYFYWYRQILGQKVEFLVSFYNNEISEKSEIFDDQFSVERPDGSNFTLKIRSTKLEDSAMYFCASISRRGTGELFFGEGSRLTVL.

The DNA for the CDR3 is TGCAGCGTTGTATACAGTACCTACGAGCAGTACTTC. It is translated as CSVVYSTYEQYF. The chain is built from TRBV29-1 and TRBJ2-7; no reliable D call. V was clipped by 4 bases and J by 2 bases, with 9 bases between them. CDR1 SQVTM and CDR2 ANQGSEA come from the germline V gene. This CDR3 has 12 amino acids.

The chain is built from TRBV28 and TRBJ1-5, with TRBD1 matching 7 bases. Looked up from germline, CDR1 is MDHEN and CDR2 is SYDVKM. This CDR3 is built from 16 residues. V lost 7 bases to trimming and J lost 0 bases; unmatched junction nucleotides: 9. CDR3 DNA sequence: TGTGCCAGCAAATTACAGGGGAAGCTTAGCAATCAGCCCCAGCATTTT. This codes for CASKLQGKLSNQPQHF.

This clone has only one observation. The genes are TRBV6-1 and TRBJ1-1, with unresolved D. Germline lookup yields CDR1 MNHNS and CDR2 SASEGT. The CDR3 has 12 residues. V lost 3 bases to trimming and J lost 1 base, with 3 bases between them. The CDR3 coding sequence is TGTGCCAGCAGTGACCAGAACACTGAAGCTTTCTTT. Amino acid sequence: CASSDQNTEAFF.

The chain employs TRBV2 and TRBJ2-7; a possible D gene is TRBD1 (5 bases). CDR1 is SNHLY, CDR2 FYNNEI, per germline. Trimming took off 7 bases at V and 7 bases at J, with 17 bases between the two ends. This CDR3 has 13 amino acids. This CDR3 reads CASNRTPVGEQYF. The CDR3 DNA follows: TGTGCCAGCAACAGGACACCGGTTGGGGAGCAGTACTTC. The full variable domain, with the rest looked up from reference TRBV2 and TRBJ2-7, is EPEVTQTPSHQVTQMGQEVILRCVPISNHLYFYWYRQILGQKVEFLVSFYNNEISEKSEIFDDQFSVERPDGSNFTLKIRSTKLEDSAMYFCASNRTPVGEQYFGPGTRLTVT.

The chain is built from TRBV19 and TRBJ2-1, with 7 bases aligning to TRBD2. V lost 6 bases, J lost 8 bases, and 10 bases stayed unmatched. CDR1 is LNHDA and CDR2 is SQIVND in the germline V gene (reference sequence). The CDR3 totals 14 residues. The CDR3 DNA reads as TGTGCCAGTAGGCCCAGCGGGGTTAGGGATGAGCAGTTCTTC. Translated: CASRPSGVRDEQFF.

The chain recombines TRBV7-9 with TRBJ2-1, with 7 bases fitting TRBD1. The CDR3 is made up of 13 amino acids. The junction had 3 bases not matched to a gene; V was cut back by 2 bases and J by 8 bases. CDR1 SEHNR and CDR2 FQNEAQ come from the germline V gene (reference sequence). CDR3 nucleotide sequence: TGTGCCAGCAGCTTAAGAGGGGGCGATGAGCAGTTCTTC. It codes for CASSLRGGDEQFF.

This clone has just a few counts. This chain joins TRBV19 and TRBJ2-7; 9 nucleotides match TRBD1. The CDR3 loop spans 15 amino acids. Germline CDR1 reads LNHDA; CDR2 reads SQIVND (reference sequence). V was pared by 7 bases and J by 3 bases, with 10 bases of the junction left unmatched. The CDR3 protein is CASKFGTGTVYEQYF. CDR3 DNA: TGTGCCAGTAAATTCGGGACAGGGACCGTCTACGAGCAGTACTTC.

The chain employs TRBV28 and TRBJ1-5; the D is unclear. CDR1 and CDR2 (germline): MDHEN, SYDVKM. V lost 6 bases, J lost 8 bases, and 17 bases lay in between. The CDR3 runs 14 residues. DNA of the CDR3: TGTGCCAGCAGCACGGGTAGAGGGAGGGAGCCCCAGCATTTT. This gives the protein CASSTGRGREPQHF.

V gene TRBV5-1 combines with J gene TRBJ2-7, with 7 bases that match TRBD2. The CDR3 consists of 14 residues. Germline CDR1 reads SGHRS; CDR2 reads YFSETQ. With 2 bases clipped from V and 3 bases from J, the junction kept 5 bases outside the gene matches. CDR3 sequence (DNA): TGCGCCAGCAGCTTTGGGACTATAGTCTACGAGCAGTACTTC. This gives the protein CASSFGTIVYEQYF. The whole variable domain, filled in from reference TRBV5-1 and TRBJ2-7, reads KAGVTQTPRYLIKTRGQQVTLSCSPISGHRSVSWYQQTPGQGLQFLFEYFSETQRNKGNFPGRFSGRQFSNSRSEMNVSTLELGDSALYLCASSFGTIVYEQYFGPGTRLTVT.

The gene calls are TRBV5-1 and TRBJ2-1; TRBD2 agrees at 14 bases. The CDR3 covers 15 residues. Per the germline V gene, CDR1 is SGHRS and CDR2 is YFSETQ. V was clipped by 0 bases and J by 8 bases; unmatched bases: 1. The CDR3 is CASSLGLAGGDEQFF. CDR3 DNA: TGCGCCAGCAGCTTGGGACTAGCGGGAGGGGATGAGCAGTTCTTC.

In this sample, this clone turned up once. The rearrangement uses TRBV28 and TRBJ1-5, with D possibly matching TRBD1 (5 bases). The V and J ends lost 4 bases and 7 bases respectively, with 17 bases between them. CDR3 length: 15 residues. Germline loops: CDR1 MDHEN, CDR2 SYDVKM. Here the CDR3 reads CASSSATRQQQPQHF. The CDR3 DNA follows: TGTGCCAGCAGTTCCGCGACCCGACAGCAACAGCCCCAGCATTTT.

The chain employs TRBV7-2 and TRBJ2-5; no clear D. CDR1 SGHTA and CDR2 FQGNSA come from the germline V gene. Trimming cost V 4 bases and J 1 base, with 4 bases left between them. The CDR3 has 12 residues. The CDR3: CASSSSQETQYF. The CDR3 DNA follows: TGTGCCAGCAGCTCCAGCCAAGAGACCCAGTACTTC.